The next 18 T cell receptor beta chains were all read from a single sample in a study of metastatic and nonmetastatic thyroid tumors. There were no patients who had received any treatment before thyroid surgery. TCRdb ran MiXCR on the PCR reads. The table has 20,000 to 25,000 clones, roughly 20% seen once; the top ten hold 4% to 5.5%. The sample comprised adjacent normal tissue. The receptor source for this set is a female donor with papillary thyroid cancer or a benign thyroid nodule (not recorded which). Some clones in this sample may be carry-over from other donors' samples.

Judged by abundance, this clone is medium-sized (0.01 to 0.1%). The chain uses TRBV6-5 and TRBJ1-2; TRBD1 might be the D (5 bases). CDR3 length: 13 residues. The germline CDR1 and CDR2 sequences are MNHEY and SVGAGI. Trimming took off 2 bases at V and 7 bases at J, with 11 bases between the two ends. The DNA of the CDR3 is TGTGCCAGCAGTTACGGCAGGGAGGGTGGCTACACCTTC. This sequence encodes CASSYGREGGYTF.

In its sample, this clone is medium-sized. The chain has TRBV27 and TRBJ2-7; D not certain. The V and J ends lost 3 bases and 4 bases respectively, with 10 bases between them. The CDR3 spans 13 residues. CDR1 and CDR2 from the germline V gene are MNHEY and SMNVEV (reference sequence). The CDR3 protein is CASSLDPFYEQYF. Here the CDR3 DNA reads TGTGCCAGCAGTTTGGACCCCTTTTACGAGCAGTACTTC.

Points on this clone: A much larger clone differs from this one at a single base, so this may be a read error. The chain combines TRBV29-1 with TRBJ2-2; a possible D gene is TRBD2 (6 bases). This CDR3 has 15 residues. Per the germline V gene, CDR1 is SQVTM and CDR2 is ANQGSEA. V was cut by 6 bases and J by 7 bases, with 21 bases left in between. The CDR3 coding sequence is TGCAGCGTGCGGACTATCACCCATGTGTGCGGGGAGCTGTTTTTT. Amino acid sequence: CSVRTITHVCGELFF.

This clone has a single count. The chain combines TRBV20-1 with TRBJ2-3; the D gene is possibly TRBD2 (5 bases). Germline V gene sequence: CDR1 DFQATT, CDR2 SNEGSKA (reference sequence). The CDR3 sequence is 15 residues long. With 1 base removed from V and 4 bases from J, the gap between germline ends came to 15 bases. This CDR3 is CSARAINVRADTQYF. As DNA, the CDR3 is TGCAGTGCTAGAGCGATAAACGTGAGGGCAGATACGCAGTATTTT.

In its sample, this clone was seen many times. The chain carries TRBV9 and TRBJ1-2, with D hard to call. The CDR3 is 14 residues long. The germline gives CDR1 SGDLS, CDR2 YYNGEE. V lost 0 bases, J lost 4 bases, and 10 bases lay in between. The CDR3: CASSVASLSYGYTF. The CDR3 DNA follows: TGTGCCAGCAGCGTAGCTTCGCTATCCTATGGCTACACCTTC.

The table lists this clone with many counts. For the CDR3, the DNA is TGCAGTGCTAGAGATGACGGGACAGGCAATCAGCCCCAGCATTTT. Its protein is CSARDDGTGNQPQHF. The rearrangement uses TRBV20-1 and TRBJ1-5, with 7 bases fitting TRBD1. CDR3 length: 15 amino acids. V was clipped by 0 bases and J by 2 bases; unmatched bases: 4. Germline CDR1 is DFQATT and CDR2 is SNEGSKA (reference sequence).

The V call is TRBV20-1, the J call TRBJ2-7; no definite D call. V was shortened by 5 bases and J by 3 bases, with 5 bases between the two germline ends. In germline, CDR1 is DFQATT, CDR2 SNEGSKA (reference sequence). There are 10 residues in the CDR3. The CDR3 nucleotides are TGCAGTGCTGGAAACTACGAGCAGTACTTC. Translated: CSAGNYEQYF.

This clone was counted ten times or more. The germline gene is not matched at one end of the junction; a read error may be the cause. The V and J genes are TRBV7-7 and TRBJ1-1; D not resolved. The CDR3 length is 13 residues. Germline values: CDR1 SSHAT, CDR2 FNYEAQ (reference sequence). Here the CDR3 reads CASSLGRNTEAFF. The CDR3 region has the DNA TGTGCTAGCAGCTTAGGGAGGAACACTGAAGCTTTCTTT. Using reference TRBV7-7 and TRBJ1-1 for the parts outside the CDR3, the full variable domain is GAGVSQSPRYKVTKRGQDVTLRCDPISSHATLYWYQQALGQGPEFLTYFNYEAQPDKSGLPSDRFSAERPEGSISTLTIQRTEQRDSAMYRCASSLGRNTEAFFGQGTRLTVV.

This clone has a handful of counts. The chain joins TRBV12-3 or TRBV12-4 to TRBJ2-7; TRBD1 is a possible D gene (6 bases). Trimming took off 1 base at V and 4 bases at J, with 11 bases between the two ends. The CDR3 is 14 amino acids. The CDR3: CASSLGDTKYEQYF. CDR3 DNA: TGTGCCAGCAGTTTAGGGGACACCAAGTACGAGCAGTACTTC.

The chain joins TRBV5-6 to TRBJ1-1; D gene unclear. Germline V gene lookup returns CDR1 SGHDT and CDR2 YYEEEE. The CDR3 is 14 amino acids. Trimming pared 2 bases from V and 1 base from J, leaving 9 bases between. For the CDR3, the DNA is TGTGCCAGCAGCTTTGGACGTCAGAACACTGAAGCTTTCTTT. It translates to CASSFGRQNTEAFF.

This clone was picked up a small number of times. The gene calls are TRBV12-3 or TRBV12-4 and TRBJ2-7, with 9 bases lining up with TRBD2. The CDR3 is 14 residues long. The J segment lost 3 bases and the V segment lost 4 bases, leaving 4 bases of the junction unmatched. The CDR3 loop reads CASSWVSGSYEQYF. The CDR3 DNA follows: TGTGCCAGCAGTTGGGTTAGCGGGAGCTACGAGCAGTACTTC.

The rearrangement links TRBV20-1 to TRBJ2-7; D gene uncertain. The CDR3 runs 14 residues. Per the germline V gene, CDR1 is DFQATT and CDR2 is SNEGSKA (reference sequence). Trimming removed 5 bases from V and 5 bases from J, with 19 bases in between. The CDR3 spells CSAAHPDPTNEQYV. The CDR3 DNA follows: TGCAGTGCTGCACACCCAGACCCCACCAACGAGCAGTACGTC.

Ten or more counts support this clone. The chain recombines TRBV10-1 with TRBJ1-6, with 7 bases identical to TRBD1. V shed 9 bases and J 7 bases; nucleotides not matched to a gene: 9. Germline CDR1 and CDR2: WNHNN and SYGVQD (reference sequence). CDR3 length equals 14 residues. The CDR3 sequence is CASTPRGLNSPLHF. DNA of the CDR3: TGCGCCAGTACTCCGAGGGGGCTAAATTCACCCCTCCACTTT.

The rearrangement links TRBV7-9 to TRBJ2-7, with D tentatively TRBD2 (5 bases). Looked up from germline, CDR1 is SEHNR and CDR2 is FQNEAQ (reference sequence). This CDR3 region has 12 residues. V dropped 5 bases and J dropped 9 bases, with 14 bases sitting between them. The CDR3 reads CASSPPWGVQYF. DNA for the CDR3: TGTGCCAGCAGCCCCCCCTGGGGAGTGCAGTACTTC.

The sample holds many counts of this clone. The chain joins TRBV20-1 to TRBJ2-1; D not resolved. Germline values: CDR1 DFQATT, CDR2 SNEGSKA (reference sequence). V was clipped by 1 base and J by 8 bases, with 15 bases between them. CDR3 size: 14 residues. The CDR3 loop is CSARGVRGRDEQFF. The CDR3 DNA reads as TGCAGTGCTAGAGGGGTGAGAGGAAGGGATGAGCAGTTCTTC.

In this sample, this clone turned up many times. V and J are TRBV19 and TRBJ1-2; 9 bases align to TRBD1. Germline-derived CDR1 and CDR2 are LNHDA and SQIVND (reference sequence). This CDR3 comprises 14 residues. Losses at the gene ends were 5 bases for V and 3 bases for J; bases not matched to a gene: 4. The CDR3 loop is CASSPRDRDYGYTF. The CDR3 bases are TGTGCCAGTAGTCCCCGGGACAGGGACTATGGCTACACCTTC. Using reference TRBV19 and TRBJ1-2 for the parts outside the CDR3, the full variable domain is DGGITQSPKYLFRKEGQNVTLSCEQNLNHDAMYWYRQDPGQGLRLIYYSQIVNDFQKGDIAEGYSVSREKKESFPLTVTSAQKNPTAFYLCASSPRDRDYGYTFGSGTRLTVV.

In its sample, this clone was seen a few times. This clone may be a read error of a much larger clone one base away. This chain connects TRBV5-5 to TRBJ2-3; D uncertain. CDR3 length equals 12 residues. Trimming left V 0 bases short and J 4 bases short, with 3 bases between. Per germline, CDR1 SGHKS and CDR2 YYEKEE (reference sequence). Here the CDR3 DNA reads TGTGCCAGCAGCTTGGGTTCAGATACGCAGTATTTT. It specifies CASSLGSDTQYF.

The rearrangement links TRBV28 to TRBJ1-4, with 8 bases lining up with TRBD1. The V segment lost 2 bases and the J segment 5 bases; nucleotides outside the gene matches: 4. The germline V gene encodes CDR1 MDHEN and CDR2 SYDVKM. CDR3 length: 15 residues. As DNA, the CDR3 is TGTGCCAGCAGTTTAGGGCAGGGGGCGAATGAAAAACTGTTTTTT. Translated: CASSLGQGANEKLFF.